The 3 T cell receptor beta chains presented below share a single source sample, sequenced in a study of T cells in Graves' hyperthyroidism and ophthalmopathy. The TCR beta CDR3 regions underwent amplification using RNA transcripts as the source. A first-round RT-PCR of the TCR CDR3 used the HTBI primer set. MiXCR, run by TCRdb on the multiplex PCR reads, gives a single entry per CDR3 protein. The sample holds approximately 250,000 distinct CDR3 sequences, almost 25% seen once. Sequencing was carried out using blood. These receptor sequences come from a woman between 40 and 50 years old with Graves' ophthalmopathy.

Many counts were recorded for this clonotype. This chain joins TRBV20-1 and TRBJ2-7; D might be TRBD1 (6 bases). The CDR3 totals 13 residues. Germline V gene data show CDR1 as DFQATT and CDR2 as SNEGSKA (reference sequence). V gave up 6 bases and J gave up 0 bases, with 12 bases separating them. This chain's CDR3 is CSAGDTFSYEQYF. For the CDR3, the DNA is TGCAGTGCAGGGGACACATTCTCCTACGAGCAGTACTTC.

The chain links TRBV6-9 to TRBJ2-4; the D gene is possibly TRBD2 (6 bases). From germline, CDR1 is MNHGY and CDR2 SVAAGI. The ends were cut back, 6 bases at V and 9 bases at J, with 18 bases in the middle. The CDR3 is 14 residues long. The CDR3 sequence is CASRGARDGGIQYF. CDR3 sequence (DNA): TGTGCCAGCAGGGGCGCGCGGGATGGGGGCATTCAGTACTTC.

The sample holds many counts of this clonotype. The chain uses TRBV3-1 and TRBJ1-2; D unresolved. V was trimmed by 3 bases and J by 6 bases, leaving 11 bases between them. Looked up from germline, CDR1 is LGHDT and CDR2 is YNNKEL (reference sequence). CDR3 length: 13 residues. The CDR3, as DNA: TGTGCCAGCAGCCAGGTCAGAAGCCATGGCTACACCTTC. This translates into CASSQVRSHGYTF. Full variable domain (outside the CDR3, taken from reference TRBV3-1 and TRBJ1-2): DTAVSQTPKYLVTQMGNDKSIKCEQNLGHDTMYWYKQDSKKFLKIMFSYNNKELIINETVPNRFSPKSPDKAHLNLHINSLELGDSAVYFCASSQVRSHGYTFGSGTRLTVV.